This T cell receptor beta chain was documented in a study of identical twins. TCRdb called the 5' RACE reads again in MiXCR, with one record for every CDR3 protein. The sample holds more than 350,000 distinct CDR3 sequences; approximately 9.1% are singletons and the top ten take roughly 9%. Each donor (without exception) was a healthy Caucasian. Germline CDR1 is LGHNT and CDR2 is FRNRAP. The CDR3 is made up of 15 amino acids. V trimming: 10 bases; J trimming: 6 bases; junction bases outside the gene matches: 14. Study conclusions and caveats: Invariant MAIT and iNKT cells could partly confound zero-insertion analyses. In beta out-of-frame sequences, the excess sharing between twins was weaker.

This clonotype was recorded a few times. What it recognizes is unknown. This chain uses TRBV12-5 with TRBJ2-1; the match to TRBD1 covers 8 bases. Material for sequencing was naive T cells sorted from blood. The TCR sequence derives from a woman between 45 and 65 years old in good health. The DNA of the CDR3 is TGTGCTACCACTAACCCGGGACAGGAGCTCAATGAGCAGTTCTTC. As protein: CATTNPGQELNEQFF.